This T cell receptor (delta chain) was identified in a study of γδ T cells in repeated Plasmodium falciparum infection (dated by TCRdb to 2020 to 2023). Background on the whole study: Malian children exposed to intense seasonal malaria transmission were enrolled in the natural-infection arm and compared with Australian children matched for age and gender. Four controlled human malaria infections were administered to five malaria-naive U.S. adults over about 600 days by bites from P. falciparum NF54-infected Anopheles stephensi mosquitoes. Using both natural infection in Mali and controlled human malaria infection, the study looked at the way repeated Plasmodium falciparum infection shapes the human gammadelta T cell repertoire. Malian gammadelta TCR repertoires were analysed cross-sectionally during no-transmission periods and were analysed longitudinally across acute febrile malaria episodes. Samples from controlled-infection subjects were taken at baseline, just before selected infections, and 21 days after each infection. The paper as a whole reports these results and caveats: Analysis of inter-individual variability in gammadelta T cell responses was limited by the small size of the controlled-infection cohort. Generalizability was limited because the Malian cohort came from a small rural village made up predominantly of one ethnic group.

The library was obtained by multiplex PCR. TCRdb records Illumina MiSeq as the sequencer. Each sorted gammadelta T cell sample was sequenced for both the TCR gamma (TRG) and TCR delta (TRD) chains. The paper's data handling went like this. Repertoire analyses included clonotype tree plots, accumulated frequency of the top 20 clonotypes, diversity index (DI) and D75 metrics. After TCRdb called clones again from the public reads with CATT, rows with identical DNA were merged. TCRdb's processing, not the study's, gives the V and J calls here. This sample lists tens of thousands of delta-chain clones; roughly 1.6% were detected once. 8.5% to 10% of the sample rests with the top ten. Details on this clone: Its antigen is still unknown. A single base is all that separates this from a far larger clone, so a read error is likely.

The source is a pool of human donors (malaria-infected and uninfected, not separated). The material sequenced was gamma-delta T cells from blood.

The nucleotides are TGTGCCTGTGACTCGCTCTTCGGGGGATTGGGGGATACGGGAATCGATAAACTCATCTTT. The translation is CACDSLFGGLGDTGIDKLIF. Rearrangement joined TRDV2 to TRDJ1; the central 11 bases match TRDD3. TCRdb is silent on the J gene; assignment here came from matching the DNA to germline. The germline V gene sets CDR1 to GEAIGNYY and CDR2 to EKD. The CDR3, cysteine through phenylalanine, is 20 amino acids long. This entry keeps only the CDR3 DNA: 60 bases, framed from base 1. For this chain, trimming is 3 bases at the V end and 4 bases at the J end, and the number of junction bases without a gene match is 21.